These 24 T cell receptor beta chains share one sample of origin, sequenced in a study of blood T cell repertoires in COVID-19. Clones were read by immunoSEQ multiplex PCR, and TCRdb kept only the in-frame ones, dropping some. The sample includes over 350,000 clones, approximately 87% of them seen just once. The source material was PBMCs or T cells enriched from blood (not recorded which). These receptors all stem from a woman between 45 and 60 years old who had recovered from COVID-19.

The chain joins TRBV18 to TRBJ1-2; TRBD1 agrees at 11 bases. The ends lost 3 bases at V and 5 bases at J; junction bases unmatched: 14. Germline V lookup: CDR1 KGHSH, CDR2 LQKENI. The CDR3 covers 18 residues. This CDR3 is CASSPGFSGTGGDYGYTF. CDR3 nucleotides: TGTGCCAGCTCACCGGGATTTAGCGGGACAGGGGGAGATTATGGCTACACCTTC.

The chain recombines TRBV7-9 with TRBJ1-4; TRBD1 matches at 8 bases. The CDR3 sequence is 18 residues long. The V gene's germline CDR1 is SEHNR and CDR2 FQNEAQ (reference sequence). The V segment lost 6 bases and the J segment 2 bases; nucleotides outside the gene matches: 14. This chain's CDR3 is CASRRPGTGLRTNEKLFF. For the CDR3, the DNA is TGTGCCAGCAGGCGTCCCGGGACAGGTTTGAGGACTAATGAAAAACTGTTTTTT. Full variable domain (outside the CDR3, taken from reference TRBV7-9 and TRBJ1-4): DTGVSQNPRHKITKRGQNVTFRCDPISEHNRLYWYRQTLGQGPEFLTYFQNEAQLEKSRLLSDRFSAERPKGSFSTLEIQRTEQGDSAMYLCASRRPGTGLRTNEKLFFGSGTQLSVL.

The rearrangement links TRBV2 to TRBJ2-7, with 11 bases lining up with TRBD2. Germline trimming cut 5 bases from V and 2 bases from J; bases unmatched to any gene: 11. Germline V gene sequence: CDR1 SNHLY, CDR2 FYNNEI. CDR3 length: 17 amino acids. In DNA, the CDR3 is TGTGCCAGCAGTCCGTCGACGCTAGCGGGGGGTCCCTACGAGCAGTACTTC. Protein: CASSPSTLAGGPYEQYF.

The chain is built from TRBV28 and TRBJ1-5; D call uncertain. CDR1 is MDHEN, CDR2 SYDVKM, per germline. Between the trimmed V and J ends, which lost 4 bases and 7 bases, there was a span of 11 bases. This CDR3 has 13 amino acids. The CDR3 spells CASSSRPGQPQHF. CDR3 DNA sequence: TGTGCCAGCAGTTCCCGTCCGGGGCAGCCCCAGCATTTT.

The chain carries TRBV19 and TRBJ1-1; possibly TRBD1 for D (5 bases). The CDR3 has 17 residues. Trimming cost V 3 bases and J 2 bases, with 19 bases left between them. CDR1 LNHDA and CDR2 SQIVND come from the germline V gene (reference sequence). CDR3 nucleotide sequence: TGTGCCAGTAGTATTGCGGCAGGGCGACTTCAAAACACTGAAGCTTTCTTT. Amino acids: CASSIAAGRLQNTEAFF.

The chain recombines TRBV29-1 with TRBJ1-2; D is ambiguous. Between the trimmed V and J ends, which lost 2 bases and 1 base, there was a span of 17 bases. The germline CDR1 and CDR2 sequences are SQVTM and ANQGSEA. This CDR3 is 16 amino acids long. The chain's CDR3 is CSVEPEIYPINYGYTF. CDR3 bases: TGCAGCGTTGAACCCGAGATCTATCCTATTAACTATGGCTACACCTTC.

As concerns this clone: Other nucleotide sequences in the sample specify the same CDR3. The chain uses TRBV12-3 or TRBV12-4 and TRBJ1-2; D gene ambiguous. The CDR3 is 12 amino acids. V dropped 1 base and J dropped 4 bases, with 4 bases sitting between them. CDR3 sequence (DNA): TGTGCCAGCAGTTTAGGTCGCTATGGCTACACCTTC. This gives the protein CASSLGRYGYTF.

Comment on this clone: Other DNA sequences within the sample encode an identical CDR3. The chain is built from TRBV4-1 and TRBJ2-2; a possible D gene is TRBD1 (6 bases). The CDR3 totals 14 residues. The V end lost 3 bases, the J end lost 2 bases, and 7 bases lay between the germline ends. CDR1 MGHRA and CDR2 YSYEKL come from the germline V gene. In DNA, the CDR3 is TGCGCCAGCAGCCAGGACAGAAACACCGGGGAGCTGTTTTTT. Translation gives CASSQDRNTGELFF.

J is TRBJ2-1 and V is TRBV12-3 or TRBV12-4; D might be TRBD2 (6 bases). V was trimmed by 5 bases and J by 12 bases, leaving 17 bases between them. The CDR3 spans 13 residues. CDR3 DNA sequence: TGTGCCAGCAGTACTAACTTAGCGGTAGGGCAGTTCTTC. Translated, it gives CASSTNLAVGQFF.

The chain has TRBV29-1 and TRBJ2-3; 12 nucleotides align to TRBD2. Germline V lookup: CDR1 SQVTM, CDR2 ANQGSEA. The trim removed 5 bases at V and 4 bases at J, leaving 16 bases unmatched. CDR3 length: 18 amino acids. The CDR3 coding sequence is TGCAGCGTTCAAGGGGTATACCCTAGCGGGGGGGCCCCAGATACGCAGTATTTT. This translates into CSVQGVYPSGGAPDTQYF.

The chain couples TRBV19 to TRBJ1-6; D gene uncertain. The CDR3 extends over 12 amino acids. Germline V gives CDR1 LNHDA, CDR2 SQIVND (reference sequence). V lost 7 bases and J lost 9, with 10 bases in between. The CDR3 is CASKLGSSPLHF. The DNA for the CDR3 is TGTGCCAGTAAATTGGGGAGTTCACCCCTCCACTTT.

This sequence joins TRBV4-2 and TRBJ2-1; 10 bases match TRBD1. Germline CDR1 LGHNA, CDR2 YNFKEQ. CDR3 length equals 15 residues. Losses at the gene ends were 4 bases for V and 1 base for J; bases not matched to a gene: 1. DNA for the CDR3: TGTGCCAGCAGCCTGGGACAGGGGTCCTACAATGAGCAGTTCTTC. This translates into CASSLGQGSYNEQFF.

The V and J genes are TRBV4-1 and TRBJ1-5; 7 nucleotides line up with TRBD1. V lost 2 bases and J lost 6; bases outside the gene matches: 7. CDR3 length: 15 residues. The germline V gene encodes CDR1 MGHRA and CDR2 YSYEKL. CDR3 coding DNA: TGCGCCAGCAGCCAACAGGCAGGGGGACGTCAGCCCCAGCATTTT. This sequence encodes CASSQQAGGRQPQHF.

The table lists this clone with a few counts. The chain employs TRBV11-2 and TRBJ1-2; 8 bases match TRBD1. The V segment lost 5 bases and the J segment 6 bases; nucleotides outside the gene matches: 5. Germline V gene data show CDR1 as SGHAT and CDR2 as FQNNGV. The CDR3 is 13 amino acids. The CDR3 loop is CASSPDRGHGYTF. In DNA, the CDR3 is TGTGCCAGCAGCCCTGACAGGGGCCATGGCTACACCTTC.

This chain joins TRBV19 and TRBJ1-1, with TRBD1 identical over 7 bases. The length of the CDR3 is 14 residues. The germline V gene encodes CDR1 LNHDA and CDR2 SQIVND (reference sequence). With 7 bases clipped from V and 9 bases from J, the junction kept 14 bases outside the gene matches. The CDR3 region has the DNA TGTGCCAGTAAGGGGATAAAGGGGGCTCTTCAAGCTTTCTTT. Translating it yields CASKGIKGALQAFF.

The J gene is TRBJ2-7, the V gene TRBV7-6; 8 nucleotides line up with TRBD1. The V gene's germline CDR1 is SGHVS and CDR2 FNYEAQ. The trim removed 5 bases at V and 3 bases at J, leaving 12 bases unmatched. The CDR3 covers 16 residues. The CDR3 DNA is TGTGCCAGCAGCCTTGGGACAGGTGGGGGATTCTACGAGCAGTACTTC. Residues: CASSLGTGGGFYEQYF.

The V and J genes are TRBV9 and TRBJ1-2; D gene ambiguous. CDR3 length: 15 amino acids. V lost 1 base and J lost 0, with 10 bases in between. CDR1 is SGDLS and CDR2 is YYNGEE in the germline V gene. The CDR3 DNA reads as TGTGCCAGCAGCGTATTCTCACACGCTAACTATGGCTACACCTTC. It is translated as CASSVFSHANYGYTF.

The chain recombines TRBV19 with TRBJ1-2; D is unclear. Germline CDR1 reads LNHDA; CDR2 reads SQIVND (reference sequence). Trimming cost V 5 bases and J 4 bases, with 14 bases left between them. This CDR3 is built from 14 residues. CDR3 in DNA: TGTGCCAGTAGTGTGGACCCAGGAGGCTATGGCTACACCTTC. Its translation is CASSVDPGGYGYTF.

The chain couples TRBV7-2 to TRBJ1-6; D is possibly TRBD1 (5 bases). Germline CDR1 is SGHTA and CDR2 is FQGNSA. Trimming left V 6 bases short and J 8 bases short, with 23 bases between. This CDR3 region has 17 residues. The CDR3, as DNA: TGTGCCAGCAGAGGCTGGTCCGGCGGGACGGATTATTCACCCCTCCACTTT. Translation gives CASRGWSGGTDYSPLHF.

This rearrangement joins TRBV6-5 to TRBJ1-5; 9 bases agree with TRBD1. The V gene's germline CDR1 is MNHEY and CDR2 SVGAGI. This CDR3 region has 14 residues. Unmatched junction bases numbered 7, after V lost 6 bases and J lost 7 bases. The CDR3 DNA reads TGTGCCAGCAGGGGACAGGGTCTCGGGCAGCCCCAGCATTTT. Translated, it gives CASRGQGLGQPQHF.

This rearrangement joins TRBV18 to TRBJ1-3; the match to TRBD1 covers 7 bases. The CDR3 length is 16 residues. CDR1 is KGHSH and CDR2 is LQKENI in the germline V gene. Trimming at V came to 3 bases and at J to 2 bases, leaving 7 bases not matched to a gene. The CDR3 spells CASSPVRGQAGNTIYF. The CDR3 region has the DNA TGTGCCAGCTCACCGGTACGTGGACAGGCTGGAAACACCATATATTTT.

This clone was found a few times. The V call is TRBV27, the J call TRBJ1-5; 7 bases agree with TRBD1. The J segment lost 3 bases and the V segment lost 5 bases, leaving 10 bases of the junction unmatched. Germline V lookup: CDR1 MNHEY, CDR2 SMNVEV (reference sequence). The CDR3 consists of 16 residues. CDR3 loop: CASSPWDSSSNQPQHF. CDR3 sequence (DNA): TGTGCCAGCAGTCCCTGGGACAGCAGTTCCAATCAGCCCCAGCATTTT.

This chain links TRBV6-5 with TRBJ2-6, with a weak D call TRBD2 (6 bases). Per germline, CDR1 MNHEY and CDR2 SVGAGI. This CDR3 has 15 residues. Trimming stripped 2 bases from V and 1 base from J, with 6 bases between. CDR3 region: CASSYAGSGANVLTF. For the CDR3, the DNA is TGTGCCAGCAGTTACGCGGGATCTGGGGCCAACGTCCTGACTTTC.

The rearrangement joins TRBV5-1 to TRBJ1-5; D might be TRBD1 (5 bases). The CDR3 consists of 15 residues. Between the trimmed V and J ends, which lost 0 bases and 6 bases, there was a span of 13 bases. Germline CDR1 reads SGHRS; CDR2 reads YFSETQ. CDR3 bases: TGCGCCAGCAGCTTGGAAGGGGCGCTCGGTCAGCCCCAGCATTTT. Amino acid sequence: CASSLEGALGQPQHF.